Below, 27 T cell receptor beta chains from the same sample are listed, as sequenced in a study of CD8 T cells in ankylosing spondylitis. TCRdb reprocessed the 5' RACE reads via MiXCR and lists one record per CDR3 protein. This sample yields some 130,000 distinct CDR3 sequences, of which 7% to 8% are seen a single time; around 12% belongs to the top ten. The sequenced sample consisted of blood, either unsorted or a sorted T cell fraction (not recorded which). These receptors came from a female donor with ankylosing spondylitis or in good health (not recorded which).

This clonotype was picked up many times. The gene calls are TRBV6-1 and TRBJ1-2, with D maybe TRBD1 (6 bases). Germline V gene data show CDR1 as MNHNS and CDR2 as SASEGT. V was cut by 6 bases and J by 2 bases, with 16 bases left in between. The CDR3 spans 15 residues. The CDR3 is CASRKQGTVNYGYTF. In DNA form, the CDR3 reads TGTGCCAGCAGGAAACAGGGAACGGTAAACTATGGCTACACCTTC.

This clonotype was counted many times. The J gene is TRBJ2-7, the V gene TRBV15; D call uncertain. The V and J ends lost 6 bases and 0 bases respectively, with 12 bases between them. In germline, CDR1 is LNHNV, CDR2 YYDKDF (reference sequence). This CDR3 comprises 14 residues. The CDR3 spells CATSQAPSSYEQYF. The CDR3 DNA sequence: TGTGCCACCAGTCAGGCTCCCAGCTCCTACGAGCAGTACTTC.

This clonotype was seen many times. V usage is TRBV20-1 and J usage is TRBJ2-7; D gene ambiguous. V was trimmed by 5 bases and J by 2 bases, leaving 7 bases between them. The CDR3 is made up of 11 amino acids. The germline CDR1 and CDR2 sequences are DFQATT and SNEGSKA (reference sequence). The CDR3 protein is CSALLPYEQYF. The DNA for the CDR3 is TGCAGTGCTCTCTTACCCTACGAGCAGTACTTC.

The gene calls are TRBV11-2 and TRBJ1-2, with D possibly matching TRBD1 (5 bases). The CDR3 contains 12 residues. With 5 bases removed from V and 4 bases from J, the gap between germline ends came to 8 bases. Germline V gives CDR1 SGHAT, CDR2 FQNNGV. The CDR3 coding sequence is TGTGCCAGCAGCCTGACAGCCTATGGCTACACCTTC. Its protein product is CASSLTAYGYTF.

The sample holds many counts of this clonotype. V and J are TRBV2 and TRBJ2-1; TRBD1 aligns across 10 bases. J was trimmed by 2 bases and V by 6 bases; bases with no gene match: 1. This CDR3 has 14 amino acids. The germline CDR1 and CDR2 sequences are SNHLY and FYNNEI. The CDR3 nucleotides are TGTGCCAGCAGCGACAGGGGGCCCTACAATGAGCAGTTCTTC. This encodes CASSDRGPYNEQFF.

The sample holds many counts of this clonotype. V is TRBV12-3 or TRBV12-4 and J is TRBJ1-4; the match to TRBD1 covers 7 bases. The CDR3 has 15 residues. J lost 4 bases, V lost 6 bases, and 8 bases had no gene match. This CDR3 is CASSPPGQNNEKLFF. In nucleotides, the CDR3 is TGTGCCAGCAGCCCCCCGGGACAGAATAATGAAAAACTGTTTTTT.

This clonotype was found many times. The chain couples TRBV12-3 or TRBV12-4 to TRBJ1-6, with a weak D call TRBD1 (5 bases). CDR3 length: 15 amino acids. V shed 6 bases and J shed 6 bases, with 15 bases lying between them. The DNA for the CDR3 is TGTGCCAGCAGCCCCCCCGGGGCCTCTAATTCACCCCTCCACTTT. Amino acids: CASSPPGASNSPLHF.

This clonotype was picked up many times. A junction end diverges from the germline sequence, so it may reflect a read error. The J gene is TRBJ2-1, the V gene TRBV7-7; 8 nucleotides align to TRBD1. The CDR3 is made up of 14 amino acids. CDR1 and CDR2 (germline): SSHAT, FNYEAQ (reference sequence). The CDR3 protein is CASSIGQGTNEQFF. The CDR3 bases are TGTGCTAGCAGCATAGGACAGGGCACCAATGAGCAGTTCTTC.

This clonotype showed up many times. This chain uses TRBV30 with TRBJ1-1, with D perhaps matching TRBD1 (6 bases). V was pared by 0 bases and J by 4 bases, with 12 bases between. Germline CDR1 is GTSNPN and CDR2 is SVGIG (reference sequence). The CDR3 runs 14 residues. The CDR3 region is CAWSVLQGRTEAFF. The CDR3, as DNA: TGTGCCTGGAGTGTATTACAGGGACGCACTGAAGCTTTCTTT. The whole variable domain, filled in from reference TRBV30 and TRBJ1-1, reads SQTIHQWPATLVQPVGSPLSLECTVEGTSNPNLYWYRQAAGRGLQLLFYSVGIGQISSEVPQNLSASRPQDRQFILSSKKLLLSDSGFYLCAWSVLQGRTEAFFGQGTRLTVV.

This clonotype was seen ten or more times. This rearrangement joins TRBV5-1 to TRBJ2-1; possibly TRBD1 or TRBD2 for D (6 bases each). The CDR3 runs to 12 residues. V lost 5 bases, J lost 7 bases, and 10 bases lay in between. In germline, CDR1 is SGHRS, CDR2 YFSETQ. CDR3: CASRRGENEQFF. CDR3 nucleotides: TGCGCCAGCAGGAGGGGGGAGAATGAGCAGTTCTTC.

This sequence joins TRBV20-1 and TRBJ1-6; 9 positions match TRBD1. CDR3 length equals 13 residues. The germline CDR1 and CDR2 sequences are DFQATT and SNEGSKA (reference sequence). CDR3: CSAIRDRDSPLHF. The CDR3, as DNA: TGCAGCGCAATACGGGACAGGGATTCACCCCTCCACTTT.

This clonotype turned up a few times. The chain uses TRBV7-8 and TRBJ2-7; a weak D match, TRBD1 (6 bases). In germline, CDR1 is SGHVS, CDR2 FQNEAQ. This CDR3 is 14 amino acids long. The ends were cut back, 4 bases at V and 12 bases at J, with 22 bases in the middle. The CDR3 loop is CASSSRDKGSLAYF. The DNA of the CDR3 is TGTGCCAGCAGCTCCCGGGACAAAGGGTCCCTAGCGTACTTC.

At least ten counts were recorded for this clonotype. J is TRBJ1-5 and V is TRBV12-3 or TRBV12-4; possible D gene TRBD1, 6 bases. V was clipped by 3 bases and J by 9 bases, with 15 bases between them. The CDR3 spans 14 residues. The CDR3 region is CASSFLQGHGPQHF. CDR3 coding DNA: TGTGCCAGCAGTTTTTTACAGGGCCATGGGCCCCAGCATTTT.

This clonotype was observed many times. The chain uses TRBV11-1 and TRBJ2-7; D not certain. There are 18 residues in the CDR3. V was shortened by 0 bases and J by 0 bases, with 18 bases between the two germline ends. CDR1 and CDR2 from the germline V gene are SGHAT and FQDESV (reference sequence). The CDR3 is CASSLAARPGLSSYEQYF. CDR3 in DNA: TGTGCCAGCAGCTTAGCTGCCCGGCCGGGCCTAAGCTCCTACGAGCAGTACTTC.

This chain links TRBV4-3 with TRBJ1-1, with a possible D match to TRBD1 (5 bases). There are 15 residues in the CDR3. Trimming removed 0 bases from V and 1 base from J, with 9 bases in between. Germline V gene sequence: CDR1 LGHNA, CDR2 YSLEER. CDR3 coding DNA: TGCGCCAGCAGCCAAGATTTTACAGGGAACACTGAAGCTTTCTTT. This encodes CASSQDFTGNTEAFF.

This clonotype was seen a few times. The chain has TRBV7-9 and TRBJ1-5, with a weak D call TRBD1 (6 bases). From germline, CDR1 is SEHNR and CDR2 FQNEAQ (reference sequence). Trimming removed 5 bases at V and 4 bases at J, with 12 bases between. The CDR3 has 14 amino acids. The CDR3 loop is CASSKGGGNQPQHF. The CDR3, as DNA: TGTGCCAGCAGCAAAGGAGGGGGGAATCAGCCCCAGCATTTT.

This clonotype was seen at least ten times. The V call is TRBV27, the J call TRBJ1-2, with D maybe TRBD1 (5 bases). Looked up from germline, CDR1 is MNHEY and CDR2 is SMNVEV (reference sequence). CDR3 length: 16 amino acids. Trimming took off 5 bases at V and 5 bases at J, with 21 bases between the two ends. In nucleotides, the CDR3 is TGTGCCAGCAGTCCTACTCCAGGGTTTGTTGGGTATGGCTACACCTTC. It encodes CASSPTPGFVGYGYTF.

This clonotype was observed many times. The gene calls are TRBV3-1 and TRBJ2-1; 8 nucleotides match TRBD2. Germline V gene sequence: CDR1 LGHDT, CDR2 YNNKEL (reference sequence). Trimming took 6 bases from V and 3 from J; bases not matched to a gene: 7. This CDR3 spans 15 amino acids. DNA of the CDR3: TGTGCCAGCAGGCAAACTAGCGGAAACTACAATGAGCAGTTCTTC. Translation: CASRQTSGNYNEQFF.

The table lists this clonotype with many counts. The CDR3 spells CASKKGANTGELFF. The DNA for the CDR3 is TGCGCCAGCAAAAAAGGCGCGAACACCGGGGAGCTGTTTTTT. This chain uses TRBV5-1 with TRBJ2-2, with D hard to call. This CDR3 contains 14 residues. V was shortened by 6 bases and J by 0 bases, with 9 bases between the two germline ends. CDR1 SGHRS and CDR2 YFSETQ come from the germline V gene.

This clonotype was seen only a few times. The chain carries TRBV7-2 and TRBJ2-1; 9 bases match TRBD2. This CDR3 is 16 amino acids long. V lost 7 bases to trimming and J lost 7 bases; unmatched junction nucleotides: 14. Looked up from germline, CDR1 is SGHTA and CDR2 is FQGNSA. In DNA form, the CDR3 reads TGTGCCAGCACCCTTGGTCCGCGGGGGGGCCGAAATGAGCAGTTCTTC. Translation gives CASTLGPRGGRNEQFF.

This clonotype was observed many times. The J gene is TRBJ2-3, the V gene TRBV7-3, with D uncertain. This CDR3 has 13 amino acids. Trimming removed 2 bases from V and 1 base from J, with 4 bases in between. Germline values: CDR1 SGHTA, CDR2 FQGTGA. The DNA of the CDR3 is TGTGCCAGCAGCTTATCCCGCACAGATACGCAGTATTTT. It yields the protein CASSLSRTDTQYF.

This clonotype was counted ten times or more. The chain couples TRBV4-1 to TRBJ1-5; weak D call: TRBD1 (5 bases). This CDR3 spans 15 amino acids. The germline V and J ends were trimmed by 1 base and 10 bases, with 17 bases remaining between them. From germline, CDR1 is MGHRA and CDR2 YSYEKL. DNA for the CDR3: TGCGCCAGCAGCCAAGGGGGGATCCTGGGCGATCCCCAGCATTTT. Residues: CASSQGGILGDPQHF.

This clonotype was seen at least ten times. V and J are TRBV3-1 and TRBJ2-2, with D maybe TRBD1 (6 bases). The V gene lost 0 bases and the J gene lost 7 bases, with 12 bases spanning the gap. The CDR3 is made up of 15 amino acids. Per germline, CDR1 LGHDT and CDR2 YNNKEL (reference sequence). CDR3 amino acids: CASSQDGPQGGELFF. CDR3 in DNA: TGTGCCAGCAGCCAAGATGGGCCACAGGGCGGGGAGCTGTTTTTT.

This clonotype was counted at least ten times. The chain couples TRBV5-1 to TRBJ1-2; 9 bases align to TRBD1. The CDR3 covers 14 residues. Germline V gene data show CDR1 as SGHRS and CDR2 as YFSETQ. The ends lost 4 bases at V and 7 bases at J; junction bases unmatched: 8. The CDR3 loop is CASSLRQGVGGYTF. The CDR3, as DNA: TGCGCCAGCAGCCTGCGACAGGGGGTGGGTGGCTACACCTTC. Based on the CDR3 plus reference TRBV5-1 and TRBJ1-2, the full variable domain is KAGVTQTPRYLIKTRGQQVTLSCSPISGHRSVSWYQQTPGQGLQFLFEYFSETQRNKGNFPGRFSGRQFSNSRSEMNVSTLELGDSALYLCASSLRQGVGGYTFGSGTRLTVV.

This clonotype was seen repeatedly, ten times or more. The chain couples TRBV27 to TRBJ1-2, with 9 bases identical to TRBD1. The CDR3 runs to 18 residues. CDR1 is MNHEY, CDR2 SMNVEV, per germline (reference sequence). J was trimmed by 5 bases and V by 5 bases; bases with no gene match: 18. For the CDR3, the DNA is TGTGCCAGCAGTCCCGTGACCGGGACAGGGATCGGGAATTATGGCTACACCTTC. Translating gives CASSPVTGTGIGNYGYTF.

The sample holds many counts of this clonotype. V is TRBV12-3 or TRBV12-4 and J is TRBJ2-6, with D possibly being TRBD1 (6 bases). The CDR3 spans 17 residues. V lost 3 bases, J lost 4 bases, and 16 bases lay in between. The CDR3, as DNA: TGTGCCAGCAGTTTCGGGACATCCCCGGTCGGGGCCAACGTCCTGACTTTC. Amino acids: CASSFGTSPVGANVLTF.

This clonotype was picked up many times. The chain uses TRBV9 and TRBJ2-1; 8 nucleotides agree with TRBD2. V lost 4 bases to trimming and J lost 0 bases; unmatched junction nucleotides: 3. The germline CDR1 and CDR2 sequences are SGDLS and YYNGEE. The CDR3 runs 15 residues. DNA of the CDR3: TGTGCCAGCAGCTATAGCGGGACCTCCTACAATGAGCAGTTCTTC. Translating it yields CASSYSGTSYNEQFF.